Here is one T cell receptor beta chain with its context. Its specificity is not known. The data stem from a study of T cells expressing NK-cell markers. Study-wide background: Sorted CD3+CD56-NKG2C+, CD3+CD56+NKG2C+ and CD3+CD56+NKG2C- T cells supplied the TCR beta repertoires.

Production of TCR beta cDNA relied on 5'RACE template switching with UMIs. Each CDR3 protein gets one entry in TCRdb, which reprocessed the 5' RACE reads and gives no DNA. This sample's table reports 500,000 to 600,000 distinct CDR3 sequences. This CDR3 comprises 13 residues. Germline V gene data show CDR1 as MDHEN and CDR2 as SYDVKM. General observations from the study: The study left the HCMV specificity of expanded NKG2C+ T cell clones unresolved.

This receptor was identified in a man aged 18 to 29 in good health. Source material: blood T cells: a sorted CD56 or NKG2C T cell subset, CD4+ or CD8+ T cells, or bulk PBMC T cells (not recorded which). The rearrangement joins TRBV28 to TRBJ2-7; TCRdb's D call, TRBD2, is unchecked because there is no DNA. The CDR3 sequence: CASRGTRNHEQYF. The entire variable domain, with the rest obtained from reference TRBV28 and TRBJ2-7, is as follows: DVKVTQSSRYLVKRTGEKVFLECVQDMDHENMFWYRQDPGLGLRLIYFSYDVKMKEKGDIPEGYSVSREKKERFSLILESASTNQTSMYLCASRGTRNHEQYFGPGTRLTVT.